This T cell receptor beta chain was found in a study of blood T cell repertoires in COVID-19. Across the study: COVID-19 samples, acute and convalescent, were from the United States, Italy and Spain. The analysed material was cDNA or gDNA that came from T cells, B-cell-depleted T cells, or PBMCs.

The CDR3 length is 13 residues. Trimming took 5 bases from V and 7 from J, leaving 9 bases between them. In the authors' workflow: Nucleated cell number was recorded as an estimate derived from reference gene primer amplification. Clones were read by immunoSEQ multiplex PCR, and TCRdb kept only the in-frame ones, dropping some. V and J calls plus clone size are reproduced from that table; the DNA served to infer D and trimming. The sample holds some 240,000 clones, 84% seen once. Sample: peripheral blood. The sequence came from a woman in her thirties or forties who had recovered from COVID-19. The chain has TRBV12-3 or TRBV12-4 and TRBJ1-6; D possibly corresponds to TRBD1 (5 bases). This CDR3 is CASSLGGNSPLHF. DNA for the CDR3: TGTGCCAGCAGTCTCGGGGGAAATTCACCCCTCCACTTT.